A selection of T cell receptor beta chains follows, all from one sample in a study of CD4 T cells in relation to SARS-CoV-2 and coronaviruses. This table comes from immunoSEQ multiplex PCR, and its TCRdb copy is limited to in-frame clones, with some not included. This sample has 15,000 to 20,000 clones, with around 78% found just once. The antigens of these receptors remain unknown. The sample consisted of CD4+ T cells from PBMCs, cultured in vitro. The receptors derive from a human donor in good health. Both conserved end residues are part of each CDR3. The order of the fields is J gene, V gene, CDR3 protein.

TRBJ1-1 | TRBV4-2 | CASSQEGQGALSFF
TRBJ2-3 | TRBV11-2 | CASSYGTGRNTDTQYF
TRBJ2-1 | TRBV11-3 | CASSLGTSGRAFF
TRBJ2-5 | TRBV27 | CASSLKSRGTQYF
TRBJ2-7 | TRBV15 | CATSRGRELTYEQYF
TRBJ2-5 | TRBV6-5 | CASSYSLAGGARTQYF
TRBJ2-3 | TRBV29-1 | CSVDRQLSSTDTQYF
TRBJ2-7 | TRBV28 | CASSLIQTTEEQYF
TRBJ2-7 | TRBV12-5 | CASGLRPGTGEQYF
TRBJ1-2 | TRBV28 | CASSITGAANYGYTF
TRBJ1-4 | TRBV2 | CASSTDSSNEKLFF
TRBJ2-2 | TRBV15 | CATSREVGELFF
TRBJ2-1 | TRBV15 | CATSREPGISSYNEQFF
TRBJ2-7 | TRBV5-6 | CASRRSLRSYEQYF
TRBJ1-2 | TRBV12-3/TRBV12-4 | CASSDRVFGYTF
TRBJ2-5 | TRBV2 | CASGASAQETQYF
TRBJ2-2 | TRBV6-5 | CASSSGDGELFF
TRBJ2-5 | TRBV6-5 | CASSQNRQETQYF
TRBJ1-2 | TRBV19 | CASSTTGEVYGYTF
TRBJ2-7 | TRBV15 | CATSRDQAGSREQYF
TRBJ1-2 | TRBV27 | CASRLGTGAAAGYGYTF
TRBJ1-2 | TRBV6-5 | CASRGNRGLGGYTF
TRBJ1-4 | TRBV5-6 | CASSPWTGGEKLFF
TRBJ1-5 | TRBV2 | CASSDQKGHNQPQHF
TRBJ2-7 | TRBV5-4 | CASRRLAGEGEQYF
TRBJ2-5 | TRBV28 | CASSLPLAAETQYF
TRBJ1-1 | TRBV7-9 | CASSLAWAGRTEAFF
TRBJ2-7 | TRBV7-2 | CASSLAGREVGEQYF
TRBJ2-3 | TRBV5-1 | CASSLASGTYTDTQYF
TRBJ1-2 | TRBV6-5 | CASRLEQGALDGYTF
TRBJ2-1 | TRBV4-1 | CASSPLGSSYNEQFF
TRBJ2-1 | TRBV20-1 | CSSEREQFF
TRBJ2-1 | TRBV20-1 | CSASLGLAGRINEQFF
TRBJ2-3 | TRBV19 | CASTGLAGVGDTQYF
TRBJ1-1 | TRBV25-1 | CASSEWTGTTEAFF
TRBJ1-4 | TRBV2 | CASRQGGEKLFF
TRBJ1-6 | TRBV7-8 | CASSLMTPGLDSPLHF
TRBJ2-1 | TRBV7-9 | CASASRREEAYEQFF
TRBJ2-7 | TRBV4-2 | CASSQDPGGYEQYF
TRBJ2-7 | TRBV7-2 | CASRASGSRGEQYF
TRBJ2-1 | TRBV6-1 | CASSAATSGRAGTYNEQFF
TRBJ1-5 | TRBV29-1 | CSVGDRDQPQHF
TRBJ1-5 | TRBV7-2 | CASSPSGTGIQPQHF
TRBJ2-1 | TRBV7-2 | CASSFPGVAHEQFF
TRBJ2-5 | TRBV19 | CASSRQVYQETQYF
TRBJ1-1 | TRBV25-1 | CASSADPRRAFF
TRBJ1-1 | TRBV18 | CASSPRLENTEAFF
TRBJ2-3 | TRBV19 | CASSIPASGTSSTDTQYF
TRBJ2-7 | TRBV28 | CASIAGATTSYEQYF
TRBJ1-1 | TRBV4-1 | CASSRGAGGIYTEAFF
TRBJ2-1 | TRBV9 | CASSGRTEQFF
TRBJ2-2 | TRBV5-8 | CASRGLASNTGELFF
TRBJ2-7 | TRBV9 | CASSVASSVSSYEQYF
TRBJ2-7 | TRBV5-1 | CASSLAPMGANNEQYF
TRBJ2-7 | TRBV5-1 | CASSPISGGTIYEQYF